The rows below give T cell receptor beta chains drawn from one sample of a study of CD8 T cells in ankylosing spondylitis. TCRdb ran MiXCR on the 5' RACE reads and lists one entry per CDR3 protein. The data show 340,000 or so distinct CDR3 sequences, with 14% to 15% seen just once and approximately 1.1% held by the top ten. Sample: blood, either unsorted or a sorted T cell fraction (not recorded which). Source of these receptors: a male donor with ankylosing spondylitis or in good health (not recorded which). Each CDR3 is given without its conserved first and last residue. Fields, in order: CDR3 protein, V gene.

ASSTPTAEAF | TRBV12-3/TRBV12-4
SVLQAPGQPQH | TRBV29-1
ASSRLGDVEAF | TRBV3-1
ASTQVGNTIY | TRBV3-1
ASSPAGGTRPNEQF | TRBV5-1
ASSLIQGAYNEQF | TRBV5-1
ASSLAPGGQETQY | TRBV5-1
ATSVARGAYNEQF | TRBV24-1
AISVTSTEAF | TRBV10-3
SARAGGGARDTGELF | TRBV20-1
SAVPGVLRNEQY | TRBV20-1
ASSDRGANVLT | TRBV19
ASSLMTGNIQY | TRBV3-1
ATSDTGRNEQF | TRBV24-1
ASSQPRAGVSGNEQF | TRBV3-1
ASSLGNRRGQETQY | TRBV5-5
ASSPVYGSYEQY | TRBV18
ASSPGGAYATNEKLF | TRBV4-2
ASSIKASVPNEQF | TRBV19
ASSFSGSRGETQY | TRBV5-6
ATSRDPLTSSPVSYNEQF | TRBV15
SARDLSSYNEQF | TRBV20-1
ASSPDRGGEKLF | TRBV11-2
ASSDLMLSEPLH | TRBV6-1
SAISDRGLDEQY | TRBV20-1
ASSSPRGAETQY | TRBV5-6
ASSSISGRRQETQY | TRBV6-5
SARQGRGVGTQY | TRBV20-1
ASSTGTPRDNEQF | TRBV6-1
ASSFGGAFRDTEAF | TRBV5-1
ASSLERGPSYEQY | TRBV5-1
ASSVATGGSGEMEQY | TRBV9
ASGPGRMRGSPLH | TRBV12-3/TRBV12-4
SAGTPGQGYGYT | TRBV20-1
ASRPRRGYGTGELF | TRBV3-1
AISSTSGRDEQY | TRBV10-3
ASRQTGAGELF | TRBV12-3/TRBV12-4
ASSVTKTNEQF | TRBV18
ASSPQLADTQY | TRBV5-4
ASSYTPLGRGGVSTDTQY | TRBV11-2
ASSLQGEDGYT | TRBV5-1
ASSLALGTGDTEAF | TRBV5-6
SAITVGTEAF | TRBV20-1
ASSVLGYSGGELF | TRBV7-6
AWSSDRDQPQH | TRBV30
ASSLSGGNTDTQY | TRBV7-2
SASSGASTDTQY | TRBV29-1
AIGGSSSYNEQF | TRBV10-3
ASSPPGQVSEQY | TRBV18
SAFGTGNTGELF | TRBV20-1
ASSLPTRTVTDTQY | TRBV5-1